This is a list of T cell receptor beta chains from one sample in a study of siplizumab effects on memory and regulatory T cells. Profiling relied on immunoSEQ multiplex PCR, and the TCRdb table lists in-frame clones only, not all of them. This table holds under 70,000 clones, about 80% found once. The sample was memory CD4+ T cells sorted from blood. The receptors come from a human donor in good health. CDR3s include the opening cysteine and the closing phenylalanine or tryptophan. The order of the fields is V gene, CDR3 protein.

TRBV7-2	CASSLWEGQGGGNQPQHF
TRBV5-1	CASRRGLAGFDEQYF
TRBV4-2	CASSQDRGSGYEQYF
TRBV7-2	CASSWTVQNTEAFF
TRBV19	CASSIDRTATEAFF
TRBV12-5	CASGLVLMQGGYNEQFF
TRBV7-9	CASSFGGQTTGELFF
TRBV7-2	CASSLGPANTQYF
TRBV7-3	CASSLSSSSSGANVLTF
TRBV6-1	CASSLDSYYNSPLHF
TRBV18	CASSPPNTQTGNTIYF
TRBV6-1	CASTTRTGGWETQYF
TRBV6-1	CASRDSGVLEQYF
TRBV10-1	CASGFIGELFF
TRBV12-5	CASRENTEAFF
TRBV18	CASSPGTPVNSYEQYF
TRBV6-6	CASRGGTGDQPQHF
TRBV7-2	CASSRLPGPTGELFF
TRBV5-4	CASSSGTRTDTQYF
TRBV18	CASSPPQGNEQYF
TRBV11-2	CASSLSTGEAQYF
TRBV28	CASSLRQGALHGYTF
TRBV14	CASSQDSLRTGYNQPQHF
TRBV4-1	CASSQDRYGGRGGNSPLHF
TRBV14	CASSQGGGGTGGYTF
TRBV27	CASSFSGHSPLHF